This T cell receptor beta chain was obtained from a study of regulatory T cells in long-lasting Graves disease. As for time point: newly diagnosed GD, antithyroid drugs for less than 3 months. Construction of the TCR library relied on RNA isolated from PBMCs. There are many counts of this clonotype. To make TCR beta libraries, researchers used iRepertoire HTBI primers and Arm-PCR of CDR3 regions. TCRdb re-analysed the multiplex PCR reads in MiXCR, keeping a single row per CDR3 protein. The sample yields under 450,000 distinct CDR3 sequences, around 15% seen once. The same sample was also studied in work on T cells in Graves' hyperthyroidism and ophthalmopathy.

This clonotype was obtained from a woman younger than 35 with Graves disease. The sample was peripheral blood mononuclear cells (PBMCs), taken at new diagnosis, from a patient treated with antithyroid drugs.

The CDR3 region is CASSPHSGNYGYTF. CDR3 bases: TGTGCCAGCAGCCCCCATTCAGGCAACTATGGCTACACCTTC. The chain carries TRBV13 and TRBJ1-2, with D uncertain. Germline V lookup: CDR1 PRHDT, CDR2 FYEKMQ (reference sequence). The V gene lost 5 bases and the J gene lost 2 bases, with 12 bases spanning the gap. This CDR3 is 14 amino acids long.